The 8 T cell receptor beta chains presented below share a single source sample, sequenced in a study of CD8 T cells in ankylosing spondylitis. Via MiXCR, TCRdb re-called the 5' RACE reads, giving one row per CDR3 protein. This sample carries about 160,000 distinct CDR3 sequences, 18% of them seen once, and the ten largest clones take about 8.2%. Material: blood, either unsorted or a sorted T cell fraction (not recorded which). These receptors all stem from a male donor with ankylosing spondylitis or in good health (not recorded which).

This clonotype has ten or more counts. The V call is TRBV28, the J call TRBJ2-2; D is possibly TRBD2 (6 bases). Germline lookup yields CDR1 MDHEN and CDR2 SYDVKM. This CDR3 comprises 14 residues. With 6 bases removed from V and 4 bases from J, the gap between germline ends came to 12 bases. The CDR3 sequence is CASSLGGSTGELFF. CDR3 in DNA: TGTGCCAGCAGCCTTGGGGGGAGCACCGGGGAGCTGTTTTTT.

In this sample, this clonotype turned up a few times. The J gene is TRBJ1-2, the V gene TRBV9; weak D call: TRBD1 (5 bases). Germline V CDR1 and CDR2: SGDLS, YYNGEE. Trimming took off 0 bases at V and 3 bases at J, with 12 bases between the two ends. This CDR3 contains 15 residues. The CDR3 region has the DNA TGTGCCAGCAGCGTAGGGGCCGAGACAGACTATGGCTACACCTTC. Protein sequence: CASSVGAETDYGYTF.

For this clonotype: A read error may explain this, as a much larger clone is one base away. The chain couples TRBV20-1 to TRBJ2-1; 10 positions agree with TRBD2. CDR1 DFQATT and CDR2 SNEGSKA come from the germline V gene (reference sequence). The CDR3 is 20 residues long. V dropped 2 bases and J dropped 0; count of bases not matched to a gene: 16. This CDR3 reads CSARNQGLAGVGSSYNEQFF. For the CDR3, the DNA is TGCAGTGCTAGAAATCAGGGGCTAGCGGGAGTGGGAAGCTCCTACAATGAGCAGTTCTTC.

In its sample, this clonotype was seen a few times. The V gene is TRBV6-5, the J gene TRBJ2-2, with D perhaps matching TRBD1 (6 bases). The length of the CDR3 is 13 residues. Trimming took off 4 bases at V and 6 bases at J, with 9 bases between the two ends. Per the germline V gene, CDR1 is MNHEY and CDR2 is SVGAGI. The CDR3 spells CASSLNRAGELFF. In DNA, the CDR3 is TGTGCCAGCAGTTTAAACAGGGCCGGGGAGCTGTTTTTT.

Ten or more counts support this clonotype. The chain joins TRBV28 to TRBJ2-3; 7 nucleotides match TRBD1. Unmatched junction bases numbered 4, after V lost 4 bases and J lost 3 bases. The CDR3 runs 14 residues. Germline-derived CDR1 and CDR2 are MDHEN and SYDVKM. CDR3 sequence reads: CASSSDRLTDTQYF. The CDR3 DNA sequence: TGTGCCAGCAGTTCGGACAGGTTGACAGATACGCAGTATTTT.

In this sample, this clonotype turned up many times. J is TRBJ2-1 and V is TRBV6-1; 8 bases fit TRBD2. The V gene end was trimmed by 7 bases and the J gene end by 10 bases; junction bases not matched to a gene: 12. Per germline, CDR1 MNHNS and CDR2 SASEGT. The CDR3 spans 14 residues. DNA of the CDR3: TGTGCCAGCAATGCCTTTTCGACTAGCGAGGAGCAGTTCTTC. Translating gives CASNAFSTSEEQFF.

V is TRBV7-3 and J is TRBJ2-3; D is unresolved. CDR3 length: 13 residues. V was cut by 5 bases and J by 6 bases, with 12 bases left in between. Looked up from germline, CDR1 is SGHTA and CDR2 is FQGTGA. CDR3 DNA sequence: TGTGCCAGCAGCCGCCTCGACGGGGATACGCAGTATTTT. This codes for CASSRLDGDTQYF.

The genes are TRBV20-1 and TRBJ2-7; 8 positions agree with TRBD2. This CDR3 has 13 residues. From germline, CDR1 is DFQATT and CDR2 SNEGSKA (reference sequence). The V gene end was trimmed by 5 bases and the J gene end by 2 bases; junction bases not matched to a gene: 5. DNA of the CDR3: TGCAGTGCTCGTAGCGGGGTCCCCTACGAGCAGTACTTC. This codes for CSARSGVPYEQYF.